This TCR beta chain came from a study of lung T cells in sarcoidosis with Löfgren's syndrome. Study observations and caveats: TRBV2 was the preferred pairing partner of TRAV12-1, with similar CDR3s. Shared TRAV12-1 and TRBV2 CDR3 motifs across Löfgren's syndrome patients reportedly suggested public CD4+ TCRs.

This clonotype was picked up many times. Antigen: not known. MiXCR, run by TCRdb on the reads, gives a single entry per CDR3 protein. The table has several thousand distinct CDR3 sequences, under 25% seen once. The CDR3 spans 16 residues. V was clipped by 4 bases and J by 4 bases; unmatched bases: 11. The germline CDR1 and CDR2 sequences are LGHDT and YNNKEL (reference sequence). The rearrangement uses TRBV3-1 and TRBJ2-3; 7 bases line up with TRBD2. The sequence came from a human donor with sarcoidosis (Löfgren's syndrome or another form), or a control subject (not recorded which). What was sequenced was CD4+ T cells from bronchoalveolar lavage fluid. CDR3 DNA sequence: TGTGCCAGCAGCCCCCGCTGGAGCGGGGTTGCAGATACGCAGTATTTT. Its translation is CASSPRWSGVADTQYF.